Following are 4 T cell receptor beta chains from one sample sequenced in a study of T cells in Graves' hyperthyroidism and ophthalmopathy. TCR beta CDR3 regions were amplified from RNA transcripts. The HTBI primer set drove a first-round RT-PCR of the TCR CDR3. Using its own MiXCR run on the multiplex PCR reads, TCRdb lists one record per CDR3 protein. The repertoire includes 360,000 or so distinct CDR3 sequences, approximately 19% of them detected once, and roughly 3.5% sits in the top ten. The sequencing sample was made of blood. These receptors came from a woman aged 18-29 years with Graves' hyperthyroidism.

The rearrangement uses TRBV19 and TRBJ1-5; no definite D call. This CDR3 region has 13 residues. The germline CDR1 and CDR2 sequences are LNHDA and SQIVND (reference sequence). The V end lost 5 bases, the J end lost 7 bases, and 12 bases lay between the germline ends. The CDR3 sequence is CASSPPGRQPQHF. The CDR3 DNA reads TGTGCCAGTAGTCCACCCGGGCGCCAGCCCCAGCATTTT. The entire variable domain, with the rest obtained from reference TRBV19 and TRBJ1-5, is as follows: DGGITQSPKYLFRKEGQNVTLSCEQNLNHDAMYWYRQDPGQGLRLIYYSQIVNDFQKGDIAEGYSVSREKKESFPLTVTSAQKNPTAFYLCASSPPGRQPQHFGDGTRLSIL.

V gene TRBV20-1 combines with J gene TRBJ2-7, with 10 bases aligning to TRBD1. Germline assignment: CDR1 DFQATT and CDR2 SNEGSKA (reference sequence). J gave up 3 bases and V 5 bases, and 7 bases lay outside the gene matches. The CDR3 contains 14 residues. As DNA, the CDR3 is TGCAGTGCTCAAGACAGGGGGCGAATCTACGAGCAGTACTTC. Its translation: CSAQDRGRIYEQYF.

The chain's CDR3 is CASHPHRPDYGYTF. The CDR3 DNA follows: TGTGCCAGTCACCCCCACAGACCGGACTATGGCTACACCTTC. The gene calls are TRBV6-1 and TRBJ1-2; D remains ambiguous. The length of the CDR3 is 14 residues. V lost 9 bases and J lost 3, with 17 bases in between. The germline V gene encodes CDR1 MNHNS and CDR2 SASEGT.

There are many counts of this clonotype. The chain has TRBV15 and TRBJ2-5, with TRBD1 matching 7 bases. The germline V gene encodes CDR1 LNHNV and CDR2 YYDKDF (reference sequence). The trim removed 2 bases at V and 2 bases at J, leaving 5 bases unmatched. This CDR3 has 15 amino acids. The DNA for the CDR3 is TGTGCCACCAGCAGACCGGGGACAGCACAAGAGACCCAGTACTTC. The encoded protein is CATSRPGTAQETQYF. The entire variable domain, with the rest obtained from reference TRBV15 and TRBJ2-5, is as follows: DAMVIQNPRYQVTQFGKPVTLSCSQTLNHNVMYWYQQKSSQAPKLLFHYYDKDFNNEADTPDNFQSRRPNTSFCFLDIRSPGLGDTAMYLCATSRPGTAQETQYFGPGTRLLVL.